This T cell receptor beta chain is drawn from a study of blood T cell repertoires in COVID-19. On the study more broadly: PBMCs, B-cell-depleted T cells, or T cells were the source of the cDNA or gDNA that made up the material.

Comment on this clone: This sample includes further DNA sequences coding for the same CDR3.

The CDR3 runs 15 residues. Germline-derived CDR1 and CDR2 are SGHTA and FQGNSA. J gave up 7 bases and V 1 base, and 3 bases lay outside the gene matches. Study processing details: Amplified reference gene primers provided the basis for estimating nucleated cell counts. Sequencing was performed with immunoSEQ multiplex PCR; in TCRdb, only in-frame clones are kept and a portion is missing. The DNA gave D and trimming, while V, J and clone size come from that table. Of over 250,000 clones listed, 88% are singletons. Source material: peripheral blood. The clonotype comes from a woman between 65 and 79 years old with COVID-19, enrolled during active disease. The chain has TRBV7-2 and TRBJ1-4; 10 bases align to TRBD1. The CDR3 bases are TGTGCCAGCAGCTTAGTTGGGGACAGGGGTGAAAAACTGTTTTTT. Translating it yields CASSLVGDRGEKLFF.